This is a list of T cell receptor beta chains from one sample in a study of neoadjuvant anti-PD-1 for oral cavity cancer. Sequencing used immunoSEQ multiplex PCR; TCRdb keeps in-frame clones, though not all of them. The data show some 6,700 clones, around 70% seen once. The sequencing used PBMCs, collected before nivolumab (anti-PD-1) treatment. The receptors stem from a person aged 40-85 years with oral cavity squamous cell carcinoma. Both conserved end residues are part of each CDR3. Only part of the rows carry a size: once, few, many, or a class if the clone is expanded.

.	TRBJ1-2	TRBV11-2	CASSLDGPGGGWRYGYTF
few	TRBJ1-1	TRBV27	CASSSSGGNTEAFF
few	TRBJ2-5	TRBV6-1	CASSEATGGVSETQYF
.	TRBJ2-5	TRBV7-2	CASSLAWGPRETQYF
.	TRBJ2-2	TRBV19	CASRGWTSGGATQRTGELFF
.	TRBJ2-3	TRBV5-1	CASSLGQGAADTQYF
.	TRBJ2-3	TRBV29-1	CSVAQGSPDTQYF
once	TRBJ2-7	TRBV13	CASSLGLGGRAYEQYF
.	TRBJ2-2	TRBV28	CASRQNTGELFF
few	TRBJ2-7	TRBV6-5	CASSTGTGYEQYF
.	TRBJ1-2	TRBV5-5	CASSWGIQGYTF
.	TRBJ2-5	TRBV7-2	CASTLTRTGRETQYF
few	TRBJ2-7	TRBV7-2	CASSWPGRGTYEQYF
.	TRBJ1-6	TRBV27	CASSPWKGSSYNSPLHF
once	TRBJ2-2	TRBV9	CASSVGSGELFF
.	TRBJ1-5	TRBV7-2	CASSLVDYIQPQHF
.	TRBJ1-1	TRBV5-5	CASSLDGTIGEAFF
.	TRBJ2-2	TRBV7-2	CASSKYRGKNTGELFF
.	TRBJ1-2	TRBV28	CASSLPARVGAGYTF
.	TRBJ2-7	TRBV6-5	CASSWTVSSYEQYF
.	TRBJ2-7	TRBV15	CATSRVTAYEQYF
.	TRBJ2-7	TRBV5-1	CASSFTVSYEQYF
.	TRBJ2-7	TRBV14	CASSQAEQYWSYEQYF
.	TRBJ1-1	TRBV5-1	CASSLATGQNTEAFF
.	TRBJ2-1	TRBV4-3	CASSQEWRGGNNEQFF